Below, 8 T cell receptor beta chains from the same sample are listed, as sequenced in a study of T cell responses to AZD1222 COVID-19 vaccine. Sequenced by immunoSEQ multiplex PCR; TCRdb stores in-frame clones only, minus some. The table lists about 150,000 clones, about 89% of them singletons. Sequencing was performed on peripheral blood, taken on day 0 of MenACWY control vaccination. Source of these receptors: an adult in good health.

This clone was observed once. The chain has TRBV19 and TRBJ1-1; unclear D gene. The CDR3 contains 14 residues. Trimming took 4 bases from V and 4 from J, leaving 13 bases between them. From germline, CDR1 is LNHDA and CDR2 SQIVND (reference sequence). The CDR3 region is CASSKTWGATEAFF. The CDR3 nucleotides read TGTGCCAGTAGTAAGACTTGGGGTGCCACTGAAGCTTTCTTT.

The chain recombines TRBV10-3 with TRBJ2-7; TRBD1 is a possible D gene (6 bases). Per the germline V gene, CDR1 is ENHRY and CDR2 is SYGVKD. The CDR3 covers 14 residues. Trimming left V 8 bases short and J 0 bases short, with 14 bases between. CDR3 sequence reads: CAIGGTGHSYEQYF. CDR3 coding DNA: TGTGCCATCGGGGGAACGGGACACTCCTACGAGCAGTACTTC.

The genes are TRBV6-5 and TRBJ1-1; weak D call: TRBD1 (5 bases). V lost 6 bases to trimming and J lost 8 bases, with 13 bases between them. This CDR3 is 12 amino acids long. The germline gives CDR1 MNHEY, CDR2 SVGAGI. The CDR3 nucleotides are TGTGCCAGCAGGGCCGGACACCTAGAAGCTTTCTTT. It specifies CASRAGHLEAFF.

The chain combines TRBV28 with TRBJ1-2, with D perhaps matching TRBD1 (6 bases). The germline gives CDR1 MDHEN, CDR2 SYDVKM. The CDR3 has 15 amino acids. Deletions cut 5 bases from V and 4 bases from J, with 17 bases between. This chain's CDR3 is CASSPRGGYGYGYTF. CDR3 sequence (DNA): TGTGCCAGCAGTCCCCGCGGGGGCTATGGCTATGGCTACACCTTC.

CDR3 protein: CASSRDSGTSPLHF. As DNA, the CDR3 is TGTGCCAGCAGCAGGGACTCGGGGACTTCACCCCTCCACTTT. The V and J genes are TRBV7-2 and TRBJ1-6; TRBD1 might be the D (5 bases). The CDR3 sequence is 14 residues long. From germline, CDR1 is SGHTA and CDR2 FQGNSA. V was trimmed by 5 bases and J by 9 bases, leaving 14 bases between them.

The chain has TRBV2 and TRBJ2-7; 10 nucleotides agree with TRBD2. The CDR3 covers 13 residues. The germline gives CDR1 SNHLY, CDR2 FYNNEI. The V and J ends lost 10 bases and 2 bases, in that order; junction bases with no gene match: 5. This CDR3 reads CATQAGGTYEQYF. DNA for the CDR3: TGTGCCACCCAAGCGGGAGGGACCTACGAGCAGTACTTC.

This clone was detected only a few times. This chain uses TRBV7-8 with TRBJ1-1, with D possibly being TRBD1 (6 bases). CDR3 length equals 15 residues. Trimming took off 5 bases at V and 0 bases at J, with 13 bases between the two ends. Germline V gives CDR1 SGHVS, CDR2 FQNEAQ. CDR3 coding DNA: TGTGCCAGCAGCCAACAGGGTAATATGAACACTGAAGCTTTCTTT. Its protein is CASSQQGNMNTEAFF.

V usage is TRBV2 and J usage is TRBJ1-4; D is ambiguous. The length of the CDR3 is 15 residues. The V end was cut by 6 bases, the J end by 4 bases, with 15 bases between. The germline gives CDR1 SNHLY, CDR2 FYNNEI. CDR3 DNA: TGTGCCAGCAGGGCCGAAAGTGGGAATAATGAAAAACTGTTTTTT. Residues: CASRAESGNNEKLFF.